Each of the 21 T cell receptor beta chains below was sequenced from the same sample in a study of lymphopenia after photon versus proton radiotherapy. Assay: immunoSEQ multiplex PCR; the TCRdb copy retains only in-frame clones and omits some. The data show 25,000 to 35,000 clones, with about 94% seen just once and approximately 0.72% held by the top ten. The specimen was peripheral blood, collected from a patient treated with photon-based radiotherapy. The receptors originated from a woman between 45 and 60 years old with cholangiocarcinoma.

This sequence joins TRBV19 and TRBJ1-4; possible D gene TRBD1, 5 bases. The germline V and J ends were trimmed by 3 bases and 8 bases, with 13 bases remaining between them. The length of the CDR3 is 14 residues. In germline, CDR1 is LNHDA, CDR2 SQIVND (reference sequence). Written as DNA, the CDR3 is TGTGCCAGTAGTATGGTCAGGGCCAAGGAAAAACTGTTTTTT. Translating gives CASSMVRAKEKLFF.

The gene calls are TRBV5-1 and TRBJ2-7; D may match TRBD1 or TRBD2 (6 bases each). The CDR3 has 16 amino acids. V shed 0 bases and J shed 3 bases, with 16 bases lying between them. Germline V gene sequence: CDR1 SGHRS, CDR2 YFSETQ. CDR3 nucleotide sequence: TGCGCCAGCAGCTTGGCCTGGGCAGGGGAGGTCTACGAGCAGTACTTC. Translating gives CASSLAWAGEVYEQYF. Filled out from reference TRBV5-1 and TRBJ2-7, the complete variable domain reads KAGVTQTPRYLIKTRGQQVTLSCSPISGHRSVSWYQQTPGQGLQFLFEYFSETQRNKGNFPGRFSGRQFSNSRSEMNVSTLELGDSALYLCASSLAWAGEVYEQYFGPGTRLTVT.

There are a few counts of this clone. The chain combines TRBV4-2 with TRBJ2-1, with 11 bases identical to TRBD2. J lost 2 bases, V lost 3 bases, and 9 bases had no gene match. The CDR3 contains 18 residues. Germline loops: CDR1 LGHNA, CDR2 YNFKEQ. The CDR3 is CASSHAPKLAGAYNEQFF. CDR3 in DNA: TGTGCCAGCAGCCATGCCCCAAAACTAGCGGGGGCCTACAATGAGCAGTTCTTC.

The CDR3 is CASSQARTTYNEQFF. The CDR3 DNA reads as TGTGCCAGCAGCCAAGCCCGGACTACTTACAATGAGCAGTTCTTC. The chain couples TRBV14 to TRBJ2-1; weak D call: TRBD2 (6 bases). Trimming removed 1 base from V and 4 bases from J, with 11 bases in between. CDR1 is SGHDN and CDR2 is FVKESK in the germline V gene. The CDR3 spans 15 residues.

The rearrangement links TRBV6-5 to TRBJ1-2; 8 nucleotides line up with TRBD1. V trimming: 5 bases; J trimming: 8 bases; junction bases outside the gene matches: 10. Germline-derived CDR1 and CDR2 are MNHEY and SVGAGI. The CDR3 loop spans 14 amino acids. CDR3 nucleotide sequence: TGTGCCAGCAGTATGGACAGGGAGAGAGGCGGCTACACCTTC. Translation: CASSMDRERGGYTF.

The chain links TRBV30 to TRBJ2-7, with D maybe TRBD1 (6 bases). The V end was cut by 4 bases, the J end by 7 bases, with 14 bases between. The CDR3 loop spans 12 amino acids. The V gene's germline CDR1 is GTSNPN and CDR2 SVGIG (reference sequence). As DNA, the CDR3 is TGTGCCTGGACACAGGGTTTTTATGAGCAGTACTTC. Amino acid sequence: CAWTQGFYEQYF.

The chain has TRBV2 and TRBJ1-4, with D perhaps matching TRBD1 (5 bases). The V gene's germline CDR1 is SNHLY and CDR2 FYNNEI. V was clipped by 8 bases and J by 3 bases, with 13 bases between them. The CDR3 has 14 residues. This CDR3 is CASCVQGPNEKLFF. CDR3 nucleotides: TGTGCCAGCTGTGTGCAGGGACCTAATGAAAAACTGTTTTTT. The variable domain in full, completed from reference TRBV2 and TRBJ1-4, reads EPEVTQTPSHQVTQMGQEVILRCVPISNHLYFYWYRQILGQKVEFLVSFYNNEISEKSEIFDDQFSVERPDGSNFTLKIRSTKLEDSAMYFCASCVQGPNEKLFFGSGTQLSVL.

CDR3 DNA: TGTGCCAGCTCTCCGACTAGGGAAGGTAGTGAAAAACTGTTTTTT. Encoded protein: CASSPTREGSEKLFF. This chain links TRBV18 with TRBJ1-4, with unresolved D. The germline V and J ends were trimmed by 6 bases and 7 bases, with 18 bases remaining between them. This CDR3 contains 15 residues. Germline V CDR1 and CDR2: KGHSH, LQKENI.

This clone is a singleton in its sample. The chain couples TRBV5-5 to TRBJ1-4; 10 bases align to TRBD1. The V gene's germline CDR1 is SGHKS and CDR2 YYEKEE (reference sequence). This CDR3 has 15 residues. The ends lost 3 bases at V and 7 bases at J; junction bases unmatched: 6. CDR3 bases: TGTGCCAGCAGCTCGGGACAGGGGAAGGGTGAAAAACTGTTTTTT. This encodes CASSSGQGKGEKLFF.

V is TRBV10-1 and J is TRBJ2-5; D is undetermined. CDR1 and CDR2 (germline): WNHNN, SYGVQD (reference sequence). V gave up 3 bases and J gave up 5 bases, with 13 bases separating them. This CDR3 is 14 amino acids long. The CDR3 DNA reads as TGCGCCAGCAGTGACGCGCCCTCTCAGGAGACCCAGTACTTC. Protein product: CASSDAPSQETQYF.

V usage is TRBV2 and J usage is TRBJ2-3, with D unresolved. The V gene's germline CDR1 is SNHLY and CDR2 FYNNEI. V was trimmed by 3 bases and J by 2 bases, leaving 9 bases between them. This CDR3 comprises 14 residues. The CDR3 DNA follows: TGTGCCAGCAGTGACAACGGAGTCACAGATACGCAGTATTTT. This encodes CASSDNGVTDTQYF.

The chain employs TRBV13 and TRBJ1-6; 10 bases map to TRBD1. The CDR3 contains 14 residues. The ends lost 4 bases at V and 10 bases at J; junction bases unmatched: 4. Germline V CDR1 and CDR2: PRHDT, FYEKMQ (reference sequence). The CDR3 reads CASSSGQGGSPLHF. The CDR3 DNA is TGTGCCAGCAGCTCAGGACAGGGGGGATCACCCCTCCACTTT.

The chain links TRBV4-2 to TRBJ1-6; TRBD1 is a possible D gene (6 bases). With 4 bases removed from V and 3 bases from J, the gap between germline ends came to 10 bases. The germline gives CDR1 LGHNA, CDR2 YNFKEQ. The CDR3 has 15 residues. The CDR3 nucleotides are TGTGCCAGCAGCCCCCGGGACATCTATAATTCACCCCTCCACTTT. Translated, it gives CASSPRDIYNSPLHF.

This sequence joins TRBV15 and TRBJ1-1; TRBD1 might be the D (6 bases). The CDR3 sequence is 12 residues long. Germline V lookup: CDR1 LNHNV, CDR2 YYDKDF (reference sequence). Between the trimmed V and J ends, which lost 8 bases and 7 bases, there was a span of 14 bases. CDR3 sequence reads: CATSPGHYEAFF. CDR3 nucleotide sequence: TGTGCCACCTCTCCGGGACACTATGAAGCTTTCTTT.

V gene TRBV7-2 combines with J gene TRBJ2-7; 14 bases are a match to TRBD2. This CDR3 comprises 16 residues. V shed 5 bases, J shed 6 bases, and the junction held 9 bases outside the gene matches. Germline V gene lookup returns CDR1 SGHTA and CDR2 FQGNSA. The CDR3 coding sequence is TGTGCCAGCAGCCCCAGACTAGCGGGGGGGCCCCTCGAGCAGTACTTC. It codes for CASSPRLAGGPLEQYF.

This clone has only one observation. This chain joins TRBV19 and TRBJ1-2, with a possible D match to TRBD1 (6 bases). This CDR3 is 15 amino acids long. The V gene lost 9 bases and the J gene lost 5 bases, with 22 bases spanning the gap. Looked up from germline, CDR1 is LNHDA and CDR2 is SQIVND (reference sequence). CDR3 nucleotide sequence: TGTGCCAGCAGCCCTCTGGACAGCCGCCTTTATGGCTACACCTTC. Translated, it gives CASSPLDSRLYGYTF.

Only one count was recorded for this clone. The chain recombines TRBV5-4 with TRBJ2-2; D is perhaps TRBD1 or TRBD2 (5 bases each). CDR3 size: 15 residues. The V end was cut by 4 bases, the J end by 2 bases, with 12 bases between. Germline V gene data show CDR1 as SGHNT and CDR2 as YYREEE (reference sequence). The CDR3 DNA follows: TGTGCCAGCAGCGCCCCCGGGGCAAACACCGGGGAGCTGTTTTTT. Its translation is CASSAPGANTGELFF.

A few counts support this clone. This chain joins TRBV10-1 and TRBJ2-3; perhaps TRBD1 as D (5 bases). Per the germline V gene, CDR1 is WNHNN and CDR2 is SYGVQD (reference sequence). CDR3 length: 15 amino acids. Trimming removed 6 bases from V and 0 bases from J, with 13 bases in between. For the CDR3, the DNA is TGCGCCAGCAGCCAGCCGACAGTTAGCACAGATACGCAGTATTTT. Encoded protein: CASSQPTVSTDTQYF.

V and J are TRBV6-1 and TRBJ1-2; maybe TRBD1 (6 bases). Germline V gives CDR1 MNHNS, CDR2 SASEGT. CDR3 length: 13 residues. V was shortened by 4 bases and J by 8 bases, with 14 bases between the two germline ends. The CDR3 DNA reads as TGTGCCAGCAGTGCCCCTACAGGGAGGGGCTACACCTTC. As protein: CASSAPTGRGYTF.

V usage is TRBV9 and J usage is TRBJ1-4; the D is unclear. Per germline, CDR1 SGDLS and CDR2 YYNGEE. The CDR3 spans 14 residues. V was pared by 0 bases and J by 5 bases, with 8 bases between. The CDR3 bases are TGTGCCAGCAGCGTAGACGGGTACAATGAAAAACTGTTTTTT. It encodes CASSVDGYNEKLFF.

The chain uses TRBV9 and TRBJ2-7, with 7 positions matching TRBD1. The V segment lost 0 bases and the J segment 0 bases; nucleotides outside the gene matches: 3. The CDR3 contains 15 residues. CDR1 and CDR2 from the germline V gene are SGDLS and YYNGEE. This chain's CDR3 is CASSVGTGSSYEQYF. CDR3 nucleotide sequence: TGTGCCAGCAGCGTAGGGACAGGCAGCTCCTACGAGCAGTACTTC.